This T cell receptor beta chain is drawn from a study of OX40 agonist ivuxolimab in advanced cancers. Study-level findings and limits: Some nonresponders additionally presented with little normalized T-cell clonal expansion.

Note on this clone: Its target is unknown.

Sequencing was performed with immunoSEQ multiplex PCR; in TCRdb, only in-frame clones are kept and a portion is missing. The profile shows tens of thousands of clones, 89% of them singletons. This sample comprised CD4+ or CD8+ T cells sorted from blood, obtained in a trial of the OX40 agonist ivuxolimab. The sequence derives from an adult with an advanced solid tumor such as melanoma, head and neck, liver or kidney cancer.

This CDR3 reads CASSRTVINTEAFF. The CDR3 DNA follows: TGCGCCAGCAGCCGGACGGTAATTAACACTGAAGCTTTCTTT. The V and J genes are TRBV5-1 and TRBJ1-1; D uncertain. Trimming took 4 bases from V and 2 from J, leaving 12 bases between them. In germline, CDR1 is SGHRS, CDR2 YFSETQ. The CDR3 contains 14 residues. Drawing the rest from reference TRBV5-1 and TRBJ1-1, the complete variable domain is KAGVTQTPRYLIKTRGQQVTLSCSPISGHRSVSWYQQTPGQGLQFLFEYFSETQRNKGNFPGRFSGRQFSNSRSEMNVSTLELGDSALYLCASSRTVINTEAFFGQGTRLTVV.